This TCR beta chain was identified in a study of blood T cell dynamics during melanoma immunotherapy. The wider study: Patients with metastatic melanoma got pembrolizumab or nivolumab-ipilimumab as first-line care.

Every bulk PBMC sample received the same 350 ng of DNA. Produced via immunoSEQ multiplex PCR; TCRdb's table is partial and in-frame only. The table includes about 10,000 clones, approximately 86% detected once. The CDR3 consists of 14 residues. Trimming left V 8 bases short and J 0 bases short, with 11 bases between. CDR1 is MNHNS, CDR2 SASEGT, per germline. Time point in this sample: pre-treatment baseline. At 12 weeks after first infusion, RECIST 1.1 defined response for most patients. Patients had no prior systemic cancer treatment, immunosuppressants or other active cancers. This chain connects TRBV6-1 to TRBJ1-3, with no clear D. This clonotype was sampled from a human donor with melanoma. The sequencing here drew on blood, taken from a patient treated with checkpoint blockade. CDR3 coding DNA: TGTGCCAGCTCCGTTGGGAACTCTGGAAACACCATATATTTT. Protein sequence: CASSVGNSGNTIYF.